Sequencing of this T cell receptor beta chain was carried out in a study of human T cells and chemical hapten exposure. Study details: Readings were taken at 6 days from patch tests that had applied 0.01% DPC to the upper back.

Individual cDNA molecules had unique molecular identifiers attached to them by the library. TCRdb passed the RACE reads through MiXCR, listing each CDR3 protein once. This sample has 80,000 to 100,000 distinct CDR3 sequences, with roughly 7.1% found just once. This CDR3 contains 13 residues. Between the trimmed V and J ends, which lost 6 bases and 6 bases, there was a span of 13 bases. This clonotype has ten or more counts. As for time point: patch test 1, 2 weeks after DPC sensitization. As to treatment: therapeutic diphenylcyclopropenone sensitization with weekly scalp DPC. The authors extracted total RNA from unfractionated whole blood.

This chain connects TRBV12-3 or TRBV12-4 to TRBJ2-3; D unclear. The specimen comprised whole blood, sampled in connection with sensitization to the hapten diphenylcyclopropenone (DPC). This receptor was identified in a woman aged 25-40 years with alopecia areata. Some clones in this sample may be carry-over from other donors' samples. The chain's CDR3 is CASRVRHMDTQYF. Here the CDR3 DNA reads TGTGCCAGCAGAGTTAGGCACATGGATACGCAGTATTTT.